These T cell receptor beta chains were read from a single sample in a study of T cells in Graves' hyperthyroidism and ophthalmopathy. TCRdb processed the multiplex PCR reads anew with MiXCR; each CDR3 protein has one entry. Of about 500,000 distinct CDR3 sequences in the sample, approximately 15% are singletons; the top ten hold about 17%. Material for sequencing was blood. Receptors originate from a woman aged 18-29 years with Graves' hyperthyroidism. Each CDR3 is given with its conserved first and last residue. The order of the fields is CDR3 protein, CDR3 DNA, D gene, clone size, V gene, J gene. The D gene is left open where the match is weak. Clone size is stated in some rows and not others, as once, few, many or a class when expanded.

cdr3_aa: CAWSGGGNTGELFF; cdr3_nt: TGTGCCTGGAGTGGCGGGGGAAACACCGGGGAGCTGTTTTTT; d_call: TRBD2; clone_size: -; v_call: TRBV30; j_call: TRBJ2-2
cdr3_aa: CASGGRSRAGTGELFF; cdr3_nt: TGTGCCAGCGGGGGGAGGAGCAGGGCGGGCACCGGGGAGCTGTTTTTT; d_call: -; clone_size: few; v_call: TRBV6-1; j_call: TRBJ2-2
cdr3_aa: CASNADQPAYEQYF; cdr3_nt: TGTGCCAGCAATGCGGACCAACCCGCCTACGAGCAGTACTTC; d_call: -; clone_size: -; v_call: TRBV2; j_call: TRBJ2-7
cdr3_aa: CASSTLGVYNEQFF; cdr3_nt: TGTGCCAGCAGTACTCTGGGAGTCTACAATGAGCAGTTCTTC; d_call: -; clone_size: many; v_call: TRBV28; j_call: TRBJ2-1
cdr3_aa: CASSPGRGGYTF; cdr3_nt: TGTGCCAGCTCACCGGGCAGGGGTGGCTACACCTTC; d_call: -; clone_size: many; v_call: TRBV18; j_call: TRBJ1-2
cdr3_aa: CASSLALTGNFYEQYF; cdr3_nt: TGTGCCAGCAGTTTAGCCCTAACAGGGAACTTCTACGAGCAGTACTTC; d_call: -; clone_size: many; v_call: TRBV12-3/TRBV12-4; j_call: TRBJ2-7
cdr3_aa: CASSQGTSGNDEQFF; cdr3_nt: TGCGCCAGCAGCCAGGGGACTAGCGGGAACGATGAGCAGTTCTTC; d_call: TRBD2; clone_size: -; v_call: TRBV4-1; j_call: TRBJ2-1
cdr3_aa: CASSEDRADMYEQYF; cdr3_nt: TGCGCCAGCAGCGAAGACAGGGCCGACATGTACGAGCAGTACTTC; d_call: TRBD1; clone_size: -; v_call: TRBV5-1; j_call: TRBJ2-7
cdr3_aa: CSASATSEQETQYF; cdr3_nt: TGCAGTGCTAGCGCGACTAGCGAACAAGAGACCCAGTACTTC; d_call: TRBD2; clone_size: many; v_call: TRBV20-1; j_call: TRBJ2-5
cdr3_aa: CASSLNVGPTGELFF; cdr3_nt: TGCGCCAGCAGCTTGAATGTGGGCCCAACCGGGGAGCTGTTTTTT; d_call: -; clone_size: many; v_call: TRBV5-1; j_call: TRBJ2-2
cdr3_aa: CASSLWTGGTDTQYF; cdr3_nt: TGTGCCAGCAGTTTATGGACAGGGGGCACAGATACGCAGTATTTT; d_call: TRBD1; clone_size: many; v_call: TRBV27; j_call: TRBJ2-3
cdr3_aa: CASSGPGTSTDTQYF; cdr3_nt: TGTGCCAGCAGTGGCCCCGGCACTAGCACAGATACGCAGTATTTT; d_call: -; clone_size: many; v_call: TRBV12-3/TRBV12-4; j_call: TRBJ2-3
cdr3_aa: CASSLGSSGSPLNRFNEQFF; cdr3_nt: TGTGCCAGCAGCTTAGGCTCTAGCGGGAGTCCCCTAAATAGATTCAATGAGCAGTTCTTC; d_call: TRBD2; clone_size: many; v_call: TRBV11-2; j_call: TRBJ2-1
cdr3_aa: CATSRAQGANEQYF; cdr3_nt: TGTGCCACCAGCAGGGCACAGGGGGCCAACGAGCAGTACTTC; d_call: TRBD1; clone_size: few; v_call: TRBV15; j_call: TRBJ2-7
cdr3_aa: CSVRGQGRKTQYF; cdr3_nt: TGCAGCGTCCGCGGACAGGGAAGAAAGACCCAGTACTTC; d_call: TRBD1; clone_size: few; v_call: TRBV29-1; j_call: TRBJ2-5
cdr3_aa: CASSEVEVNEQFF; cdr3_nt: TGTGCCAGCAGTGAAGTAGAGGTCAATGAGCAGTTCTTC; d_call: -; clone_size: -; v_call: TRBV6-2/TRBV6-3; j_call: TRBJ2-1
cdr3_aa: CASSARNEQFF; cdr3_nt: TGTGCCAGCAGCGCAAGAAATGAGCAGTTCTTC; d_call: -; clone_size: many; v_call: TRBV13; j_call: TRBJ2-1
cdr3_aa: CASSIGQNRADTQYF; cdr3_nt: TGTGCCAGCAGCATAGGACAGAACCGGGCAGATACGCAGTATTTT; d_call: -; clone_size: many; v_call: TRBV11-2; j_call: TRBJ2-3
cdr3_aa: CAWSGGTARYEKLFF; cdr3_nt: TGTGCCTGGAGTGGGGGAACAGCAAGATATGAAAAACTGTTTTTT; d_call: -; clone_size: many; v_call: TRBV30; j_call: TRBJ1-4
cdr3_aa: CSAREGESFTEQYF; cdr3_nt: TGCAGTGCTAGAGAGGGGGAGTCGTTCACCGAGCAGTACTTC; d_call: -; clone_size: many; v_call: TRBV20-1; j_call: TRBJ2-7
cdr3_aa: CSADGGGYGYTF; cdr3_nt: TGCAGTGCGGACGGGGGGGGCTATGGCTACACCTTC; d_call: -; clone_size: many; v_call: TRBV20-1; j_call: TRBJ1-2
cdr3_aa: CASSPPGQGTSYEPYF; cdr3_nt: TGTGCCAGCTCACCCCCGGGACAGGGGACCTCCTACGAGCCGTACTTC; d_call: TRBD1; clone_size: -; v_call: TRBV18; j_call: TRBJ2-7
cdr3_aa: CASIPGISGNTIYF; cdr3_nt: TGTGCCAGCATCCCGGGGATCTCTGGAAACACCATATATTTT; d_call: -; clone_size: few; v_call: TRBV11-2; j_call: TRBJ1-3
cdr3_aa: CAWSSGSTGELFF; cdr3_nt: TGTGCCTGGAGTAGCGGGAGCACCGGGGAGCTGTTTTTT; d_call: TRBD2; clone_size: once; v_call: TRBV30; j_call: TRBJ2-2
cdr3_aa: CAWSVLAGNEQYF; cdr3_nt: TGTGCCTGGAGTGTACTTGCAGGGAACGAGCAGTACTTC; d_call: -; clone_size: many; v_call: TRBV30; j_call: TRBJ2-7
cdr3_aa: CSARGTGASDEQYF; cdr3_nt: TGCAGTGCTAGAGGGACAGGGGCGTCTGACGAGCAGTACTTC; d_call: TRBD1; clone_size: many; v_call: TRBV20-1; j_call: TRBJ2-7
cdr3_aa: CASTRLDRVWPEAFF; cdr3_nt: TGTGCCAGCACCCGCCTTGACAGGGTTTGGCCTGAAGCTTTCTTT; d_call: TRBD1; clone_size: few; v_call: TRBV6-1; j_call: TRBJ1-1
cdr3_aa: CASSYSTGGYSSYNSSLHF; cdr3_nt: TGTGCCAGCAGTTACTCGACAGGGGGCTACAGCTCCTATAATTCATCCCTCCACTTT; d_call: TRBD1; clone_size: few; v_call: TRBV6-5; j_call: TRBJ1-6
cdr3_aa: CVTGSYNEQFF; cdr3_nt: TGCGTCACAGGCTCCTACAATGAGCAGTTCTTC; d_call: -; clone_size: -; v_call: TRBV6-1; j_call: TRBJ2-1
cdr3_aa: CASGLRKPPGTVRGTEAFF; cdr3_nt: TGTGCTAGTGGTTTGCGAAAACCCCCCGGGACAGTGAGGGGGACTGAAGCTTTCTTT; d_call: TRBD1; clone_size: few; v_call: TRBV12-5; j_call: TRBJ1-1
cdr3_aa: CSATRDTVNEQFF; cdr3_nt: TGCAGTGCTACCCGGGACACCGTCAATGAGCAGTTCTTC; d_call: -; clone_size: many; v_call: TRBV20-1; j_call: TRBJ2-1
cdr3_aa: CASSISGRGNYGYTF; cdr3_nt: TGTGCCAGTAGTATATCGGGCAGGGGGAACTATGGCTACACCTTC; d_call: TRBD1; clone_size: -; v_call: TRBV19; j_call: TRBJ1-2
cdr3_aa: CASSLEYGDRKDF; cdr3_nt: TGTGCCAGCAGCTTAGAGTATGGGGACAGGAAAGACTTC; d_call: TRBD1; clone_size: once; v_call: TRBV11-2; j_call: TRBJ2-5
cdr3_aa: CASSTLSGRGADTDTQYF; cdr3_nt: TGTGCCAGCAGTACTCTTAGCGGGAGGGGGGCTGACACAGATACGCAGTATTTT; d_call: TRBD2; clone_size: many; v_call: TRBV2; j_call: TRBJ2-3
cdr3_aa: CASTLILGGTEAFF; cdr3_nt: TGTGCCAGCACTCTCATCCTGGGGGGGACTGAAGCTTTCTTT; d_call: -; clone_size: -; v_call: TRBV11-2; j_call: TRBJ1-1
cdr3_aa: CSARVPSGNKNIQYF; cdr3_nt: TGCAGTGCTAGAGTCCCTAGCGGGAACAAAAACATTCAGTACTTC; d_call: TRBD2; clone_size: -; v_call: TRBV20-1; j_call: TRBJ2-4
cdr3_aa: CASSLYGTPYNEQFF; cdr3_nt: TGTGCCAGCAGCTTATATGGGACCCCCTACAATGAGCAGTTCTTC; d_call: -; clone_size: many; v_call: TRBV7-2; j_call: TRBJ2-1
cdr3_aa: CATSGDRDRDYQYEQYF; cdr3_nt: TGTGCCACCAGCGGCGATCGTGACCGGGACTATCAATACGAGCAGTACTTC; d_call: TRBD2; clone_size: -; v_call: TRBV15; j_call: TRBJ2-7
cdr3_aa: CASTGLAGGAYYNEQFF; cdr3_nt: TGTGCCAGCACCGGACTAGCGGGAGGGGCATATTACAATGAGCAGTTCTTC; d_call: TRBD2; clone_size: many; v_call: TRBV7-9; j_call: TRBJ2-1
cdr3_aa: CSVEQGAHEQYF; cdr3_nt: TGCAGCGTTGAACAGGGGGCACACGAGCAGTACTTC; d_call: TRBD1; clone_size: -; v_call: TRBV29-1; j_call: TRBJ2-7
cdr3_aa: CAWNDGTLPYEQYF; cdr3_nt: TGTGCCTGGAATGATGGGACTCTCCCCTACGAGCAGTACTTC; d_call: -; clone_size: -; v_call: TRBV30; j_call: TRBJ2-7
cdr3_aa: CASSSWGKGVANTEAFF; cdr3_nt: TGTGCCAGCAGTTCTTGGGGGAAAGGTGTTGCGAACACTGAAGCTTTCTTT; d_call: -; clone_size: many; v_call: TRBV12-3/TRBV12-4; j_call: TRBJ1-1
cdr3_aa: CASSARTADTQYF; cdr3_nt: TGTGCCAGCAGTGCCCGAACAGCAGATACGCAGTATTTT; d_call: -; clone_size: -; v_call: TRBV12-3/TRBV12-4; j_call: TRBJ2-3
cdr3_aa: CASRGAQGRTEAFF; cdr3_nt: TGTGCCAGCCGGGGGGCACAGGGGCGCACTGAAGCTTTCTTT; d_call: TRBD1; clone_size: -; v_call: TRBV3-1; j_call: TRBJ1-1